Detailed here is one T cell receptor (beta chain). The antigen is not known. This sample was included in a study of blood T cell dynamics during melanoma immunotherapy. Study observations and caveats: The study could not tell melanoma-specific clones from general immune activation.

CDR1 is SGHTA and CDR2 is FQGNSA in the germline V gene. V lost 5 bases to trimming and J lost 5 bases; unmatched junction nucleotides: 9. There are 17 residues in the CDR3. Assay: immunoSEQ multiplex PCR; the TCRdb copy retains only in-frame clones and omits some. The top ten hold approximately 6.3% of the sample, which has several thousand clones, nearly 90% seen once. The time point denotes: week 3, after first cycle of checkpoint inhibitor. Blood was drawn before treatment and at week 3 after checkpoint blockade. The sequence was obtained from a human donor with melanoma. The chain couples TRBV7-2 to TRBJ2-3; 14 nucleotides agree with TRBD2. Sequences were derived from blood, sampled from a patient treated with checkpoint blockade. This CDR3 is CASSPRGLAGALDTQYF. The CDR3, as DNA: TGTGCCAGCAGCCCCCGGGGACTAGCGGGGGCCCTAGATACGCAGTATTTT.